This T cell receptor beta chain emerged from a study of blood T cell repertoires in COVID-19 (dated by TCRdb to about 2020). Context from the whole study: Samples from collaborators originated in the United States, Italy and Spain and spanned both the acute and convalescent phases of COVID-19. The material from the prospective study consisted of cDNA or gDNA derived from T cells, B-cell-depleted T cells, or PBMCs. Subjects who had been exposed to COVID-19, were actively infected with it, or had recovered from it provided the deeply sampled blood TCRbeta repertoires that made up the dataset. A freely available public database, intended as a resource for researchers studying the immune response to SARS-CoV-2, is where the repertoires were released. The samples were drawn from two sources: the first 160 participants of the ongoing ImmuneRACE study, and 950 to 1,500 subjects contributed by 6 global collaborators. Nearly every sample came with metadata listing a de-identified subject ID, COVID-19 status, age in years and sex. Where HLA class I and class II types were available, the types were taken from metadata supplied by the sample provider, not from assay-based typing.

Points the paper makes about the study in general: Clinical and demographic metadata were provided uncurated, with the amount varying by source and participant.

Whole blood was collected in K2EDTA tubes by collaborating institutions according to the institutions' own protocols. For TCRbeta analysis, collaborator samples were shipped as frozen whole blood, as isolated PBMCs, or as DNA extracted from either sample type. The germline V gene encodes CDR1 MNHEY and CDR2 SVGAGI. V trim: 2 bases; J trim: 14 bases; unmatched bases: 7. There are 13 amino acids in the CDR3, from cysteine to phenylalanine inclusive. Only the CDR3 part of the read is kept: 39 bases, read in frame from the first base. The immunoSEQ Assay, a bias-controlled multiplex PCR, was used to amplify TCRbeta CDR3 regions from genomic DNA. Per the original workflow: The number of nucleated cells in each sample was estimated from the amplification of reference gene primers within the assay. To quantify the absolute abundance of each unique TCRbeta CDR3 rearrangement, sequence reads were collapsed and filtered. For each sample, productive Simpson clonality was calculated as the square root of Simpson's diversity index across productive rearrangements. TCRdb provides this immuneACCESS table in a form limited to in-frame rearrangements. Some clones are lacking; in checked studies, under half of them reflect an unresolved V gene, and why the rest are absent is not known. That table furnishes V, J and clone size, whereas the DNA furnished D and trimming. The sample includes roughly 150,000 clones, with more than 75% observed a single time. The ten biggest clones cover around 4% of the sample.

Worth noting for this clone: Its antigen remains unidentified. No clone much larger than this one lies a single base away; base qualities are absent.

The sequenced sample was peripheral blood. The source is a man aged 60-69 years with acute or convalescent COVID-19. The rearranged chain carries TRBV6-5 and TRBJ2-1, with 9 middle bases fitting TRBD2. The nucleotide sequence reads as follows: TGTGCCAGCAGTTACCTGGCGGGAGGGAGGGAGTTCTTC. Translated, this gives CASSYLAGGREFF.